This TCR beta chain appears in the sequencing data of a study of beta chain features in type 1 diabetes. Study-wide context: Healthy donors and patients showed comparable age, gender and cell yields.

This CDR3 contains 14 residues. V gave up 5 bases and J gave up 7 bases; unmatched junction bases: 3. Germline CDR1 and CDR2: SGHTA and FQGNSA. Every sorted population was more than 95% pure. Notes on the study in general: All four CD4+ subsets of Type 1 diabetes patients contained TCRB CDR3s that were moderately but significantly shorter.

The sample holds a few counts of this clone. Its matching antigen is unknown. Since all of the isolated RNA was reverse transcribed, expressed TCRB transcripts were what got sequenced. Libraries were prepared by immunoSEQ multiplex PCR; TCRdb keeps only in-frame clonotypes and omits some of them. Of around 300,000 clones in the sample, about 15% were seen once. The chain uses TRBV7-2 and TRBJ2-2; 11 bases line up with TRBD2. Sequencing input: naive CD4+ T cells from blood. This clonotype originated in a man aged 18 to 29 with type 1 diabetes. The CDR3 sequence is CASSQGTSGGELFF. CDR3 sequence (DNA): TGTGCCAGCAGCCAAGGGACTAGCGGCGGGGAGCTGTTTTTT.